This T cell receptor beta chain was identified during a study of cytomegalovirus exposure and HLA in healthy donors. To note about this clone: Its antigen is unidentified.

Deletions cut 5 bases from V and 3 bases from J, with 15 bases between. This CDR3 contains 15 residues. The germline V gene has CDR1 MDHEN and CDR2 SYDVKM. Researchers ran the PCR with 60 Vbeta and 13 Jbeta primers. Study processing details: Unique TCR beta chains numbered around 80 million in a later analysis, with 10 million to 14 million shared. Data came from immunoSEQ multiplex PCR; TCRdb stores just in-frame clones and leaves some out. The V and J calls and the clone size are those of that table, but D and trimming were determined from the DNA. Counted here are approximately 150,000 clones, around 77% occurring once; the ten biggest clones make up about 1.5%. General study results and limits: Among TCR sequences, most were rare, though some public TCRs appeared in many donors.

This chain links TRBV28 with TRBJ2-3, with D perhaps TRBD2 (6 bases). The source of this sequence is a woman in her thirties in good health and CMV-seronegative. The sequenced material came from PBMCs. In DNA, the CDR3 is TGTGCCAGCAGTCCGACCGGGAGAGGTACAGATACGCAGTATTTT. It is translated as CASSPTGRGTDTQYF.